This T cell receptor (beta chain) was sequenced in a study of blood T cell repertoires in COVID-19. Original processing methods: Cell counts per sample came from amplifying reference gene primers. Profiling relied on immunoSEQ multiplex PCR, and the TCRdb table lists in-frame clones only, not all of them. V, J and clone size were drawn from that table, and D and trimming were deduced from the DNA. The sample records fewer than 65,000 clones, 75% to 90% being singletons. The CDR3 has 16 residues. Per germline, CDR1 SGHTA and CDR2 FQGNSA. V was clipped by 4 bases and J by 0 bases, with 14 bases between them. This clone was observed a single time.

Material: peripheral blood. V gene TRBV7-2 combines with J gene TRBJ2-3; D gene unclear. This sequence originates from a man between 60 and 75 years old with acute or convalescent COVID-19. In DNA, the CDR3 is TGTGCCAGCAGCTCCCCCCAGGTCCCAAGCACAGATACGCAGTATTTT. Translating gives CASSSPQVPSTDTQYF.